The 9 T cell receptor beta chains below all came from one sample that was sequenced in a study of shared clonotypes between healthy human individuals. Profiling relied on immunoSEQ multiplex PCR, and the TCRdb table lists in-frame clones only, not all of them. The data hold some 1.4 million clones, with roughly 95% observed a single time. Input material: naive CD4+ T cells sorted from blood. Subset here: CD45RA+ positively selected. All receptors come from a man aged 25-45 years in good health.

V and J are TRBV19 and TRBJ2-1; TRBD2 matches 10 bases. The ends lost 6 bases at V and 9 bases at J; junction bases unmatched: 20. This CDR3 has 18 residues. The germline V gene has CDR1 LNHDA and CDR2 SQIVND (reference sequence). CDR3 in DNA: TGTGCCAGTAGCTTAATAGGTGGTGCGGCTAGCGGGAGAGGTGAGCAGTTCTTC. Its translation is CASSLIGGAASGRGEQFF.

The gene calls are TRBV5-1 and TRBJ2-7; the D call may be TRBD1 or TRBD2 (6 bases each). With 1 base removed from V and 3 bases from J, the gap between germline ends came to 14 bases. Germline CDR1 SGHRS, CDR2 YFSETQ. This CDR3 comprises 15 residues. This chain's CDR3 is CASSLKAEGGYEQYF. The CDR3 DNA reads TGCGCCAGCAGCTTGAAAGCGGAGGGGGGCTACGAGCAGTACTTC. Supplemented by reference TRBV5-1 and TRBJ2-7, the full variable domain reads KAGVTQTPRYLIKTRGQQVTLSCSPISGHRSVSWYQQTPGQGLQFLFEYFSETQRNKGNFPGRFSGRQFSNSRSEMNVSTLELGDSALYLCASSLKAEGGYEQYFGPGTRLTVT.

The J gene is TRBJ2-7, the V gene TRBV29-1; D call uncertain. The CDR3 contains 12 residues. In germline, CDR1 is SQVTM, CDR2 ANQGSEA. V was cut by 4 bases and J by 3 bases, with 10 bases left in between. For the CDR3, the DNA is TGCAGCGTTGCAGTCACAAACTACGAGCAGTACTTC. Translating gives CSVAVTNYEQYF.

This rearrangement joins TRBV9 to TRBJ2-5, with TRBD2 matching 15 bases. The CDR3 sequence is 18 residues long. CDR1 and CDR2 (germline): SGDLS, YYNGEE. V lost 4 bases to trimming and J lost 4 bases; unmatched junction nucleotides: 11. The CDR3 DNA follows: TGTGCCAGCAGCACTGGGACTAGCGGGAGGAACGTCCGAGAGACCCAGTACTTC. Its translation: CASSTGTSGRNVRETQYF.

The V call is TRBV9, the J call TRBJ2-7, with a tentative D call TRBD2 (6 bases). V gave up 0 bases and J gave up 2 bases, with 15 bases separating them. Looked up from germline, CDR1 is SGDLS and CDR2 is YYNGEE. The CDR3 loop spans 16 amino acids. The CDR3 nucleotides read TGTGCCAGCAGCGTAGGGGGGGACGCCGGAACCTACGAGCAGTACTTC. This gives the protein CASSVGGDAGTYEQYF.

The V call is TRBV5-4, the J call TRBJ2-7, with 9 bases fitting TRBD2. With V trimmed by 4 bases and J by 4 bases, 18 bases remained unmatched. CDR3 length: 18 amino acids. Germline V gives CDR1 SGHNT, CDR2 YYREEE (reference sequence). CDR3 protein: CASSRGGAGSAGGYEQYF. The CDR3, as DNA: TGTGCCAGCAGCAGAGGGGGCGCAGGTTCAGCGGGAGGTTACGAGCAGTACTTC.

CDR3 loop: CASSPLYRDRTSGRAFEQYF. CDR3 sequence (DNA): TGTGCCAGCTCACCCCTTTACCGGGACAGGACTAGCGGGAGGGCCTTCGAGCAGTACTTC. The rearrangement links TRBV18 to TRBJ2-7, with 15 bases identical to TRBD2. CDR1 is KGHSH and CDR2 is LQKENI in the germline V gene. The J segment lost 6 bases and the V segment lost 3 bases, leaving 18 bases of the junction unmatched. This CDR3 contains 20 residues.

The genes are TRBV10-3 and TRBJ2-3; a weak D match, TRBD1 (6 bases). The ends were cut back, 6 bases at V and 1 base at J, with 11 bases in the middle. The CDR3 totals 14 residues. CDR1 is ENHRY, CDR2 SYGVKD, per germline. The CDR3 DNA sequence: TGTGCCATCAGACAGGGCGTGGGCACAGATACGCAGTATTTT. It codes for CAIRQGVGTDTQYF.

About this clone itself: This sample also contains other DNA sequences that code for the same CDR3. This rearrangement joins TRBV18 to TRBJ2-3; D is uncertain. This CDR3 region has 11 residues. CDR1 KGHSH and CDR2 LQKENI come from the germline V gene. V was shortened by 3 bases and J by 6 bases, with 4 bases between the two germline ends. The CDR3 here is CASSPGDTQYF. CDR3 bases: TGTGCCAGCTCACCGGGGGATACGCAGTATTTT.